This entry features one T cell receptor (beta chain) sequence. Its target is not known. The source of the sample is a study of T cell repertoires in cytomegalovirus infection. Study summary: Indications came from public TCR beta signatures; they pointed to CMV infection and to a matching HLA type. Study findings and constraints: In two of eight donors, the top clonotype was HLA-C-restricted CMV-specific. Adding up the frequency of public TCR beta families identified people who carried CMV plus the relevant HLA.

CDR3 length: 14 amino acids. Germline-derived CDR1 and CDR2 are DFQATT and SNEGSKA (reference sequence). Trimming took 3 bases from V and 4 from J; bases not matched to a gene: 5. TCRdb passed the reads through MiXCR, listing each CDR3 protein once. This table holds roughly 500,000 distinct CDR3 sequences, 30% to 40% found once. The sequencing used cultured PBMCs, collected from culture after CMV antigen stimulation. The sequence derives from a human donor in good health (CMV status not recorded). Some clones in this sample may be carry-over from other donors' samples. The chain joins TRBV20-1 to TRBJ1-3, with 8 bases fitting TRBD1. In nucleotides, the CDR3 is TGCAGTGCTAGTACAGGGGGAGTAGGAAACACCATATATTTT. Protein: CSASTGGVGNTIYF.